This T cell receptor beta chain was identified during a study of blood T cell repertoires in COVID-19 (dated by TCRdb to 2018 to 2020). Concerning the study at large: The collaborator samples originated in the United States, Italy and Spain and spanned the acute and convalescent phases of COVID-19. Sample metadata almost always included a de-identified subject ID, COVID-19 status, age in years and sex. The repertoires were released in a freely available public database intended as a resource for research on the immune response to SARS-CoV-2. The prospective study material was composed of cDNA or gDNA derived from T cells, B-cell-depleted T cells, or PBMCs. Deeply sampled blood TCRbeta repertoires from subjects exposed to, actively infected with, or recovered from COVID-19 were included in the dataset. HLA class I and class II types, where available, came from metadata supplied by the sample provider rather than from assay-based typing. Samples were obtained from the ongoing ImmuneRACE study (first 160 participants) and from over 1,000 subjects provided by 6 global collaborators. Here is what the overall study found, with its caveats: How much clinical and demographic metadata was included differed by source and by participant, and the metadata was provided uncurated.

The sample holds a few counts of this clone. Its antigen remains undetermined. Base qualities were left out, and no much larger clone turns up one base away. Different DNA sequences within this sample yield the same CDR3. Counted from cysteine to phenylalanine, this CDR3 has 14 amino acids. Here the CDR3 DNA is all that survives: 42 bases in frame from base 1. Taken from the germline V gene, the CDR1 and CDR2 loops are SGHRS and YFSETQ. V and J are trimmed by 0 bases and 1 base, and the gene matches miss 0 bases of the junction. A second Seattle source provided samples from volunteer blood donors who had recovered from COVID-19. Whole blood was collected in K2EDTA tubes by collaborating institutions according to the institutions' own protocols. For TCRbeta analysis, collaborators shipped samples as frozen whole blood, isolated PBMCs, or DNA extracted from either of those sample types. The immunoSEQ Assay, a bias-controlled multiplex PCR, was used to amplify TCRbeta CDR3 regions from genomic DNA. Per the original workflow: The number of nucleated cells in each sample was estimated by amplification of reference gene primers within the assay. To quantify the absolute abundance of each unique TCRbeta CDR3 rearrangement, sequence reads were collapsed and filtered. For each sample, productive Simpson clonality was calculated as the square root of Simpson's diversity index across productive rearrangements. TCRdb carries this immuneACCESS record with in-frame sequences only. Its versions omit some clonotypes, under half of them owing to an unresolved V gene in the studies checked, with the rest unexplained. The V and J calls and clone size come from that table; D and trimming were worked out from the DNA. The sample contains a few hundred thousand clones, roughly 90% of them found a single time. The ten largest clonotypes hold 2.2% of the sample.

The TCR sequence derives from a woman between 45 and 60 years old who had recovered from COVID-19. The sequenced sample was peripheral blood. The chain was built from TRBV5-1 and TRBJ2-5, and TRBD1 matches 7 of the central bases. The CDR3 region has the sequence CASSLGQGQETQYF. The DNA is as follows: TGCGCCAGCAGCTTGGGACAGGGCCAAGAGACCCAGTACTTC.